Following are 32 T cell receptor beta chains from one sample sequenced in a study of blood T cell repertoires in COVID-19 (dated by TCRdb to about 2020). The library was obtained by the immunoSEQ multiplex PCR assay. The immuneACCESS repertoire file appears here via TCRdb, limited to in-frame rearrangements. These files lack a portion of the clones; in checked studies, under half of the deficit traces to unresolved V genes, and the cause of the others is not known. The table for this sample lists 240,000 or so clones; 87% of them were counted only once. The top ten clones comprise approximately 7.6% of the sample. Sample: peripheral blood. The receptors were gathered from a man aged 55 to 70 who had recovered from COVID-19.

The chain is built from TRBV7-2 and TRBJ1-1; TRBD1 aligns across 8 bases. Germline trimming cut 1 base from V and 1 base from J; bases unmatched to any gene: 2. Germline loops: CDR1 SGHTA, CDR2 FQGNSA. The CDR3 consists of 15 residues. CDR3 bases: TGTGCCAGCAGCTTAGTCGGACAGGGGAACACTGAAGCTTTCTTT. This codes for CASSLVGQGNTEAFF.

The V and J genes are TRBV29-1 and TRBJ1-1, with 8 bases lining up with TRBD1. Germline-derived CDR1 and CDR2 are SQVTM and ANQGSEA. CDR3 length equals 12 residues. With 5 bases clipped from V and 3 bases from J, the junction kept 2 bases outside the gene matches. The CDR3, as DNA: TGCAGCGTTTTACAGGGGGACACTGAAGCTTTCTTT. Its protein product is CSVLQGDTEAFF.

The V gene is TRBV28, the J gene TRBJ2-1; D not resolved. Between the trimmed V and J ends, which lost 2 bases and 0 bases, there was a span of 11 bases. The CDR3 has 16 residues. Germline values: CDR1 MDHEN, CDR2 SYDVKM. This CDR3 is CASSLKRISSYNEQFF. The CDR3 DNA sequence: TGTGCCAGCAGTTTAAAGCGTATCAGCTCCTACAATGAGCAGTTCTTC.

The chain has TRBV11-2 and TRBJ2-7; TRBD1 might be the D (5 bases). V gave up 3 bases and J gave up 7 bases, with 13 bases separating them. This CDR3 region has 13 residues. CDR1 and CDR2 from the germline V gene are SGHAT and FQNNGV. CDR3 DNA: TGTGCCAGCAGCTTGTTCGGACAAAGGGAGCAGTACGTC. Translated, it gives CASSLFGQREQYV.

The chain is built from TRBV24-1 and TRBJ1-2, with D tentatively TRBD1 (5 bases). The CDR3 has 14 amino acids. The germline V gene has CDR1 KGHDR and CDR2 SFDVKD. Between the trimmed V and J ends, which lost 3 bases and 3 bases, there was a span of 10 bases. The CDR3 coding sequence is TGTGCCACCAGTGATCCCCTCAGGGACTATGGCTACACCTTC. Translating gives CATSDPLRDYGYTF.

The chain employs TRBV9 and TRBJ1-3; no reliable D call. Germline V gene data show CDR1 as SGDLS and CDR2 as YYNGEE. The germline V and J ends were trimmed by 3 bases and 0 bases, with 7 bases remaining between them. This CDR3 comprises 14 residues. The CDR3 reads CASSAEVSGNTIYF. The CDR3 coding sequence is TGTGCCAGCAGCGCAGAAGTCTCTGGAAACACCATATATTTT.

V and J are TRBV15 and TRBJ2-1; D unresolved. With 7 bases removed from V and 0 bases from J, the gap between germline ends came to 19 bases. Germline lookup yields CDR1 LNHNV and CDR2 YYDKDF (reference sequence). The CDR3 is 17 amino acids. CDR3 DNA sequence: TGTGCCACCACCCTTATTCAGAGCGCCAGCTCCTACAATGAGCAGTTCTTC. Its translation: CATTLIQSASSYNEQFF.

The V gene is TRBV5-5, the J gene TRBJ2-1; 8 nucleotides line up with TRBD2. CDR1 is SGHKS, CDR2 YYEKEE, per germline (reference sequence). This CDR3 region has 18 residues. V dropped 3 bases and J dropped 9; count of bases not matched to a gene: 20. CDR3 bases: TGTGCCAGCAGCTCCCCCCGGACCGGGACTAGGGAGGTGGGTGAGCAGTTCTTC. Its translation: CASSSPRTGTREVGEQFF.

The genes are TRBV5-1 and TRBJ2-3; TRBD1 agrees at 10 bases. CDR3 size: 15 residues. Germline CDR1 is SGHRS and CDR2 is YFSETQ. Trimming took 3 bases from V and 3 from J; bases not matched to a gene: 4. The CDR3 DNA sequence: TGCGCCAGCAGCTCGACAGGGGGCCCTACAGATACGCAGTATTTT. It translates to CASSSTGGPTDTQYF. Based on the CDR3 plus reference TRBV5-1 and TRBJ2-3, the full variable domain is KAGVTQTPRYLIKTRGQQVTLSCSPISGHRSVSWYQQTPGQGLQFLFEYFSETQRNKGNFPGRFSGRQFSNSRSEMNVSTLELGDSALYLCASSSTGGPTDTQYFGPGTRLTVL.

The J gene is TRBJ1-2, the V gene TRBV13; TRBD1 agrees at 7 bases. Losses at the gene ends were 5 bases for V and 7 bases for J; bases not matched to a gene: 7. CDR1 is PRHDT and CDR2 is FYEKMQ in the germline V gene (reference sequence). There are 13 residues in the CDR3. Written as DNA, the CDR3 is TGTGCCAGCAGCGAACAGGGGTTCTCTGGCTACACCTTC. Its protein product is CASSEQGFSGYTF.

This rearrangement joins TRBV1 to TRBJ2-2; the table's D gene call, TRBD1, was not cross checked with the DNA. TRBV1 is labeled a pseudogene. The CDR3 sequence is 16 residues long. CDR3 residues: CTSSRRQGFVTGELFF. CDR3 nucleotide sequence: TGCACCAGCAGCCGCAGACAGGGGTTTGTCACCGGGGAGCTGTTTTTT.

The chain joins TRBV2 to TRBJ2-5, with a possible D match to TRBD2 (5 bases). CDR1 is SNHLY, CDR2 FYNNEI, per germline. The CDR3 covers 12 residues. V lost 7 bases and J lost 7, with 13 bases in between. The DNA for the CDR3 is TGTGCCAGCACTACGCTTCGGGGGACCCAGTACTTC. Translating it yields CASTTLRGTQYF.

The genes are TRBV6-1 and TRBJ1-6, with D perhaps TRBD1 (5 bases). Deletions cut 3 bases from V and 7 bases from J, with 22 bases between. The CDR3 has 18 amino acids. The germline V gene has CDR1 MNHNS and CDR2 SASEGT. CDR3 amino acids: CASSDGGSGLTVNSPLHF. The CDR3 DNA follows: TGTGCCAGCAGTGATGGCGGCTCAGGGTTGACGGTAAATTCACCCCTCCACTTT.

This chain uses TRBV15 with TRBJ1-1; 8 bases agree with TRBD1. Germline V gene data show CDR1 as LNHNV and CDR2 as YYDKDF (reference sequence). With 0 bases clipped from V and 10 bases from J, the junction kept 7 bases outside the gene matches. This CDR3 spans 14 amino acids. The CDR3 sequence: CATSRDPQGGRAFF. The CDR3 DNA sequence: TGTGCCACCAGCAGAGATCCACAGGGGGGAAGAGCTTTCTTT.

This clone appeared a few times. The CDR3 sequence: CASSPPQGGEQYF. CDR3 nucleotide sequence: TGTGCCAGTAGCCCGCCCCAGGGTGGCGAGCAGTACTTC. The rearrangement uses TRBV19 and TRBJ2-7, with D maybe TRBD1 (5 bases). With 6 bases removed from V and 6 bases from J, the gap between germline ends came to 15 bases. The CDR3 has 13 amino acids. Germline CDR1 reads LNHDA; CDR2 reads SQIVND (reference sequence).

The chain employs TRBV3-1 (or the pseudogene TRBV3-2) and TRBJ1-6; the D gene is possibly TRBD1 (6 bases). Looked up from germline, CDR1 is LGHDT and CDR2 is YNNKEL (reference sequence). The V end lost 0 bases, the J end lost 7 bases, and 13 bases lay between the germline ends. The CDR3 contains 16 residues. CDR3 residues: CASSQDAMQGNSPLHF. CDR3 sequence (DNA): TGTGCCAGCAGCCAAGATGCAATGCAGGGGAATTCACCCCTCCACTTT.

The chain links TRBV6-5 to TRBJ2-5, with 9 positions matching TRBD2. The CDR3 runs 16 residues. V shed 0 bases and J 4 bases; nucleotides not matched to a gene: 6. In germline, CDR1 is MNHEY, CDR2 SVGAGI. As DNA, the CDR3 is TGTGCCAGCAGTTACTCGGCTAGCGGGGAGGTAGAGACCCAGTACTTC. Translating it yields CASSYSASGEVETQYF.

V is TRBV5-1 and J is TRBJ2-4; D is unclear. The CDR3 totals 13 residues. The V and J ends lost 1 base and 3 bases respectively, with 5 bases between them. Germline V gene data show CDR1 as SGHRS and CDR2 as YFSETQ. CDR3 residues: CASSLSGKNIQYF. In DNA, the CDR3 is TGCGCCAGCAGCTTGTCGGGCAAAAACATTCAGTACTTC. Full variable domain (missing parts from reference TRBV5-1 and TRBJ2-4): KAGVTQTPRYLIKTRGQQVTLSCSPISGHRSVSWYQQTPGQGLQFLFEYFSETQRNKGNFPGRFSGRQFSNSRSEMNVSTLELGDSALYLCASSLSGKNIQYFGAGTRLSVL.

The CDR3 sequence: CSATKPGELFF. The CDR3 DNA reads TGCAGTGCTACAAAGCCCGGGGAGCTGTTTTTT. This sequence joins TRBV20-1 and TRBJ2-2; D call uncertain. CDR3 length: 11 residues. V dropped 4 bases and J dropped 6 bases, with 6 bases sitting between them. CDR1 and CDR2 (germline): DFQATT, SNEGSKA (reference sequence).

This chain links TRBV30 with TRBJ2-6; the match to TRBD2 covers 7 bases. Germline V CDR1 and CDR2: GTSNPN, SVGIG (reference sequence). CDR3 length: 14 residues. The V gene end was trimmed by 2 bases and the J gene end by 2 bases; junction bases not matched to a gene: 0. CDR3 sequence: CAWSREAGANVLTF. For the CDR3, the DNA is TGTGCCTGGAGTCGGGAGGCTGGGGCCAACGTCCTGACTTTC.

In this sample, this clone turned up a few times. The chain has TRBV7-8 and TRBJ1-2; tentative D call: TRBD1 (5 bases). This CDR3 region has 15 residues. V was shortened by 3 bases and J by 7 bases, with 18 bases between the two germline ends. Germline CDR1 SGHVS, CDR2 FQNEAQ. For the CDR3, the DNA is TGTGCCAGCAGCTTCATATCCGGGCCAAGGGGTGGCTACACCTTC. Its translation is CASSFISGPRGGYTF.

Here the CDR3 reads CASSPSGWSKPYNSPLHF. In nucleotides, the CDR3 is TGTGCCAGCAGCCCTTCCGGTTGGTCTAAGCCCTATAATTCACCCCTCCACTTT. The J gene is TRBJ1-6, the V gene TRBV6-2 or TRBV6-3; no clear D. The V gene lost 6 bases and the J gene lost 2 bases, with 20 bases spanning the gap. Looked up from germline, CDR1 is MNHEY and CDR2 is SVGEGT. The CDR3 has 18 amino acids.

This clone was counted a few times. The V and J genes are TRBV23-1 and TRBJ1-5; 9 bases line up with TRBD1. TRBV23-1 is noted as an ORF with a role that remains uncertain. The CDR3 has 15 residues. With 6 bases clipped from V and 2 bases from J, the junction kept 5 bases outside the gene matches. CDR3 coding DNA: TGCGCCAGCAGGAGGGACAGGGTTGGCAATCAGCCCCAGCATTTT. Its translation is CASRRDRVGNQPQHF.

The chain employs TRBV3-1 (or the pseudogene TRBV3-2) and TRBJ2-1; TRBD2 matches at 8 bases. Germline assignment: CDR1 LGHDT and CDR2 YNNKEL (reference sequence). The CDR3 is 15 residues long. V lost 4 bases and J lost 7; bases outside the gene matches: 9. CDR3 amino acids: CASSRGGQGGNEQFF. The CDR3 DNA sequence: TGTGCCAGCAGCCGCGGGGGGCAGGGCGGAAATGAGCAGTTCTTC.

This chain uses TRBV5-4 with TRBJ1-6, with TRBD1 matching 8 bases. The junction had 11 bases not matched to a gene; V was cut back by 4 bases and J by 8 bases. Germline-derived CDR1 and CDR2 are SGHNT and YYREEE (reference sequence). The CDR3 totals 16 residues. For the CDR3, the DNA is TGTGCCAGCAGCCAAGCAGCGACAGGGGTTGATTCACCCCTCCACTTT. Translating it yields CASSQAATGVDSPLHF. Supplemented by reference TRBV5-4 and TRBJ1-6, the full variable domain reads ETGVTQSPTHLIKTRGQQVTLRCSSQSGHNTVSWYQQALGQGPQFIFQYYREEENGRGNFPPRFSGLQFPNYSSELNVNALELDDSALYLCASSQAATGVDSPLHFGNGTRLTVT.

V gene TRBV24-1 combines with J gene TRBJ2-3; possible D gene TRBD1, 5 bases. V was trimmed by 7 bases and J by 14 bases, leaving 18 bases between them. In germline, CDR1 is KGHDR, CDR2 SFDVKD. The CDR3 contains 12 residues. DNA of the CDR3: TGTGCCACCAGCCAGACCCCAGGGTTTTGGTATTTT. Its translation: CATSQTPGFWYF.

The rearrangement joins TRBV6-5 to TRBJ1-1; D is undetermined. Germline assignment: CDR1 MNHEY and CDR2 SVGAGI. V lost 0 bases and J lost 8, with 7 bases in between. There are 12 residues in the CDR3. In DNA form, the CDR3 reads TGTGCCAGCAGTTACTCTGCCGGGGAAGCTTTCTTT. Its protein is CASSYSAGEAFF.

This chain uses TRBV19 with TRBJ2-5; TRBD2 aligns across 8 bases. The CDR3 has 18 residues. CDR1 and CDR2 from the germline V gene are LNHDA and SQIVND (reference sequence). V dropped 3 bases and J dropped 1; count of bases not matched to a gene: 13. CDR3 loop: CASSIRASGLPGQETQYF. For the CDR3, the DNA is TGTGCCAGTAGTATTCGGGCTAGCGGGCTACCGGGCCAAGAGACCCAGTACTTC.

The chain joins TRBV4-1 to TRBJ1-4; 9 bases agree with TRBD1. Unmatched junction bases numbered 9, after V lost 2 bases and J lost 11 bases. This CDR3 region has 15 residues. Germline V gene data show CDR1 as MGHRA and CDR2 as YSYEKL. CDR3 nucleotide sequence: TGCGCCAGCAGCCAAACCGGGACAGGGCCCCCCAAACTGTTTTTT. It translates to CASSQTGTGPPKLFF.

CDR3 amino acids: CASSYGTLTDTQYF. The CDR3, as DNA: TGTGCCAGCAGTTACGGGACTTTGACAGATACGCAGTATTTT. The V call is TRBV6-2 or TRBV6-3, the J call TRBJ2-3; tentative D call: TRBD2 (6 bases). The CDR3 totals 14 residues. V shed 2 bases and J shed 3 bases, with 9 bases lying between them. Germline loops: CDR1 MNHEY, CDR2 SVGEGT.

Details on this clone: This specimen includes other DNA sequences encoding the same CDR3. The chain has TRBV6-5 and TRBJ2-1; 8 bases line up with TRBD2. CDR1 and CDR2 (germline): MNHEY, SVGAGI. The CDR3 sequence is 12 residues long. Unmatched junction bases numbered 2, after V lost 6 bases and J lost 7 bases. The CDR3 sequence is CASSRGGNEQFF. CDR3 DNA sequence: TGTGCCAGCAGCCGCGGGGGGAATGAGCAGTTCTTC.

The chain employs TRBV4-2 and TRBJ1-4; perhaps TRBD1 as D (5 bases). This CDR3 has 16 amino acids. CDR1 and CDR2 from the germline V gene are LGHNA and YNFKEQ. The V end was cut by 1 base, the J end by 7 bases, with 16 bases between. DNA of the CDR3: TGTGCCAGCAGCCAAGGGTGGGGCAGGGTGGCTGAAAAACTGTTTTTT. Amino acids: CASSQGWGRVAEKLFF.